Detailed here is one TCR beta chain. What it recognizes is unknown. Sequencing used immunoSEQ multiplex PCR; TCRdb keeps in-frame clones, though not all of them. The sample lists about 130,000 clones, roughly 90% occurring once. This sample stems from a study of T cell responses to AZD1222 COVID-19 vaccine. The study, taken as a whole, reports: The donors showed a predominance of white British ancestry and of females, with possible underestimation of clonal diversity.

Sequencing used peripheral blood, obtained 28 days after the second AZD1222 dose. This sequence originates from an adult who received the AZD1222 COVID-19 vaccine.

The CDR3 sequence is CASGPSEGYEQYF. DNA for the CDR3: TGTGCCAGCGGACCCTCGGAGGGATACGAGCAGTACTTC. The chain joins TRBV11-2 to TRBJ2-7; tentative D call: TRBD2 (6 bases). This CDR3 is 13 amino acids long. Germline-derived CDR1 and CDR2 are SGHAT and FQNNGV. The V end lost 8 bases, the J end lost 4 bases, and 15 bases lay between the germline ends.